This TCR beta chain was sequenced for a study of T cells in Graves' hyperthyroidism and ophthalmopathy. Overall study context: Prior to any treatment, at the point of initial diagnosis, peripheral blood was collected.

The PBMCs had their origin in approximately 10 ml of fresh peripheral blood. Study-level results: Stable hyperthyroidism was separated from ophthalmopathy by a model based on 13 V-J features. Onset of ophthalmopathy came a median roughly 6 months after the model predicted it.

Amplification of TCR beta CDR3 regions used RNA as the template. HTBI primers drove first-round RT-PCR of the TCR CDR3. Each CDR3 protein is one row after TCRdb ran MiXCR on the multiplex PCR reads. This sample has 550,000 to 700,000 distinct CDR3 sequences, with over 12% found just once. Points on this clonotype: What it recognizes is unknown.

The receptor was isolated from a woman between 35 and 50 years old with Graves' ophthalmopathy. The sequenced sample was blood.

The CDR3 is CASSFPRAGTGELFF. CDR3 nucleotide sequence: TGTGCCAGCAGCTTCCCTAGAGCCGGGACCGGGGAGCTGTTTTTT. The chain uses TRBV11-2 and TRBJ2-2; D unresolved. The V and J ends lost 3 bases and 5 bases respectively, with 13 bases between them. This CDR3 has 15 residues. Germline V gene data show CDR1 as SGHAT and CDR2 as FQNNGV.